What follows are 2 T cell receptor beta chains derived from one specimen sequenced in a study of technical replicates of blood from a handful of donors. Repertoires were generated with immunoSEQ multiplex PCR, while TCRdb's copy carries only in-frame clones and drops some. There are 81,000 or so clones in the sample; 95% to 97% occur only once, and about 0.2% lies in the top ten. Sequencing was performed on T cells isolated from PBMCs. These receptors were collected from a human donor in good health.

The chain combines TRBV12-5 with TRBJ1-5; D unclear. Germline V gives CDR1 LGHNT, CDR2 FRNRAP. Trimming removed 5 bases at V and 2 bases at J, with 16 bases between. The CDR3 sequence is 16 residues long. Here the CDR3 DNA reads TGTGCTAGTGGTCAAGAGGCGGCGAGGCGCAATCAGCCCCAGCATTTT. Protein sequence: CASGQEAARRNQPQHF. The full variable domain, its missing parts supplied by reference TRBV12-5 and TRBJ1-5, is DARVTQTPRHKVTEMGQEVTMRCQPILGHNTVFWYRQTMMQGLELLAYFRNRAPLDDSGMPKDRFSAEMPDATLATLKIQPSEPRDSAVYFCASGQEAARRNQPQHFGDGTRLSIL.

The DNA of the CDR3 is TGTGCCAGCAGTACAAGCGGGAGAATAGCGCTGGAGACCCAGTACTTC. Amino acids: CASSTSGRIALETQYF. The chain recombines TRBV28 with TRBJ2-5, with 8 positions matching TRBD2. Germline CDR1 reads MDHEN; CDR2 reads SYDVKM. The CDR3 length is 16 residues. J was trimmed by 5 bases and V by 5 bases; bases with no gene match: 13. Filled out from reference TRBV28 and TRBJ2-5, the complete variable domain reads DVKVTQSSRYLVKRTGEKVFLECVQDMDHENMFWYRQDPGLGLRLIYFSYDVKMKEKGDIPEGYSVSREKKERFSLILESASTNQTSMYLCASSTSGRIALETQYFGPGTRLLVL.